This T cell receptor beta chain stems from a study of cytomegalovirus exposure and HLA in healthy donors. This CDR3 is 15 amino acids long. V lost 4 bases and J lost 8; bases outside the gene matches: 5. CDR1 and CDR2 from the germline V gene are MNHEY and SVGAGI. The PCR employed 60 Vbeta primers together with 13 Jbeta primers. Assay: immunoSEQ multiplex PCR; the TCRdb copy retains only in-frame clones and omits some. The data show some 160,000 clones, around 79% seen once. Sample: PBMCs. V is TRBV6-5 and J is TRBJ2-1; 13 nucleotides align to TRBD2. The TCR was taken from a woman between 50 and 59 years old in good health and CMV-seronegative. The CDR3 protein is CASSSRLAGGYEQFF. The CDR3 region has the DNA TGTGCCAGCAGTTCCCGACTAGCGGGGGGCTATGAGCAGTTCTTC.